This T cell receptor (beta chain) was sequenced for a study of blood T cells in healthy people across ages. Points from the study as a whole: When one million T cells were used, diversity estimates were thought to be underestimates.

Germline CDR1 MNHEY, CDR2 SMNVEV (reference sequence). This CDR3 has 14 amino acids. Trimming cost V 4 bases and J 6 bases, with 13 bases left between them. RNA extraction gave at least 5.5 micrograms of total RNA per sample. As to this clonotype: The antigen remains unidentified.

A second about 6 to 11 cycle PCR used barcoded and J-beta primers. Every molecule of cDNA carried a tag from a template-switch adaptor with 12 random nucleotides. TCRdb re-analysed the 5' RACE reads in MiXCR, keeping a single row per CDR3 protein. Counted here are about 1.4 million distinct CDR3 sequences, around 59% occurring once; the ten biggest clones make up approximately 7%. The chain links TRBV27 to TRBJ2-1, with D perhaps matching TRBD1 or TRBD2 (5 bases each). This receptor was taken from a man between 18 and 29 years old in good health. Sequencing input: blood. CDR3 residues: CASSYGGEGNEQFF. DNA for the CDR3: TGTGCCAGCAGTTATGGGGGAGAGGGCAATGAGCAGTTCTTC.